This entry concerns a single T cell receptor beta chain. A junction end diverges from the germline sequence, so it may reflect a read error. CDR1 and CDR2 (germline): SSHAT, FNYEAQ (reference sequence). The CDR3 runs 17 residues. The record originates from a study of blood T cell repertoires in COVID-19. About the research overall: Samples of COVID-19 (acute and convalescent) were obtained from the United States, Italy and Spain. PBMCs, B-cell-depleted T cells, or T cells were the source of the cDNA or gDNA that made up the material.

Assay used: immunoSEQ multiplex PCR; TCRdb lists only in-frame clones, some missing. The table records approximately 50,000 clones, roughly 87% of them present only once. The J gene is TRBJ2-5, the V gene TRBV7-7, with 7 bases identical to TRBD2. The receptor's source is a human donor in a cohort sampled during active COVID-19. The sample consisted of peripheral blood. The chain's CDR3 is CASSLGAGHTTAETQYF. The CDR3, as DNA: TGTGCTAGCAGCTTAGGAGCGGGGCATACGACCGCGGAGACCCAGTACTTC.